This T cell receptor (beta chain) appears in the sequencing data of a study of cytomegalovirus exposure and HLA in healthy donors. Notes on the study in general: Researchers counted around 160 TCR beta chains as cytomegalovirus-associated. It was reported that the classifier diagnosed cytomegalovirus status with high specificity and sensitivity in both the original and validation cohorts.

The table came from immunoSEQ multiplex PCR; TCRdb's copy has only in-frame clones and leaves some out. In the table there are about 130,000 clones, around nine tenths of which are singletons. V was clipped by 3 bases and J by 5 bases, with 11 bases between them. The germline V gene has CDR1 LNHDA and CDR2 SQIVND (reference sequence). The CDR3 loop spans 14 amino acids. Worth noting for this clone: Its antigen is not known.

The donors belonged to the roughly 130-subject validation cohort, separate from the roughly 720-subject first cohort. The TCR sequence derives from a woman aged 18 to 35 in good health and CMV-seronegative. The chain combines TRBV19 with TRBJ1-5; D perhaps matches TRBD1 (5 bases). The sequenced sample was PBMCs. CDR3: CASSIGGSHQPQHF. CDR3 nucleotide sequence: TGTGCCAGTAGTATCGGGGGTTCTCATCAGCCCCAGCATTTT.